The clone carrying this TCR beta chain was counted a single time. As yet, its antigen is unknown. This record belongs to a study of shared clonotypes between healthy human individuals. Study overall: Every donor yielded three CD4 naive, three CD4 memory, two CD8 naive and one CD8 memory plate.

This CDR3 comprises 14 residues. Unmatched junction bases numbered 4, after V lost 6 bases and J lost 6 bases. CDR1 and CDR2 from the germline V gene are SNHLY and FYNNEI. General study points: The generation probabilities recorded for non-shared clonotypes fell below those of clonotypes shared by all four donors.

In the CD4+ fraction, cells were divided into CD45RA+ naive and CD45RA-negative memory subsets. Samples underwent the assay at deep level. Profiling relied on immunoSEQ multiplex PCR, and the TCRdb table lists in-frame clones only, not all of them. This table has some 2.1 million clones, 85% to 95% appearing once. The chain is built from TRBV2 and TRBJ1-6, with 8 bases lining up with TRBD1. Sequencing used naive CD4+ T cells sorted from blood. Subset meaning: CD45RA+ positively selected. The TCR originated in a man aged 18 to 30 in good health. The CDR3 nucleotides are TGTGCCAGCAGGCCCGGACAGGGTAATTCACCCCTCCACTTT. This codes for CASRPGQGNSPLHF.